This T cell receptor (beta chain) was captured in a study of Graves' ophthalmopathy and Graves' hyperthyroidism. At least ten counts were recorded for this clonotype. From RNA, the CDR3 regions of TCR beta chains were amplified and sequenced. The library came from an HTBI-primed first-round RT-PCR and a second-round multiplex PCR. TCRdb ran MiXCR on the multiplex PCR reads and lists one entry per CDR3 protein. The sample shows approximately 210,000 distinct CDR3 sequences, approximately 29% of them seen only once. The CDR3 is made up of 12 amino acids. Germline V gene data show CDR1 as DFQATT and CDR2 as SNEGSKA (reference sequence). V was clipped by 6 bases and J by 3 bases, with 9 bases between them.

The V gene is TRBV20-1, the J gene TRBJ1-5, with D perhaps matching TRBD1 (6 bases). Source material: peripheral blood. The sequence came from a man in his forties or fifties with Graves' ophthalmopathy. The CDR3 bases are TGCAGTGCAGGGGGATTCAATCAGCCCCAGCATTTT. Translated, it gives CSAGGFNQPQHF.